A selection of T cell receptor beta chains follows, all from one sample in a study of sequential checkpoint blockade in melanoma. Data came from immunoSEQ multiplex PCR; TCRdb stores just in-frame clones and leaves some out. The repertoire holds about 12,000 clones, with 82% as singletons. The sample in question was CD8+ T cells sorted from blood (inferred from file names), obtained from a patient given nivolumab and ipilimumab in sequence. The receptor set was obtained from a human donor with melanoma. Both conserved end residues are part of each CDR3. D genes are given only for firm matches. Rows may omit the clone size; those that give it use once, few, many or a size class.

TGCGCCAGCAGCCAAATAGCGGGAGGGCCCTGGGATGAGCAGTTCTTC,CASSQIAGGPWDEQFF,TRBV4-1,.,TRBJ2-1,TRBD2
TGCAGCGTCCCCGTTACGGACAGGGGACCAGATACGCAGTATTTT,CSVPVTDRGPDTQYF,TRBV29-1,.,TRBJ2-3,TRBD1
TGTGCCAGCAGTTTCCGCTCAGGGAACGAGCAGTACTTC,CASSFRSGNEQYF,TRBV27,.,TRBJ2-7,.
TGTGCCAGCAGTGGTTTTCTCAGTCTAGCGGGAGGGCCCGGGGAGCTGTTTTTT,CASSGFLSLAGGPGELFF,TRBV25-1,.,TRBJ2-2,TRBD2
TGCGCCAGCAGCCAACCAGGGGGCGCGGTGGAGGGCACTGAAGCTTTCTTT,CASSQPGGAVEGTEAFF,TRBV4-1,.,TRBJ1-1,TRBD1
TGCAGCGTTGGGGACACGGGCACTGAAGCTTTCTTT,CSVGDTGTEAFF,TRBV29-1,.,TRBJ1-1,.
TGTGCCAGCAGCTTAACGGGGAGGGGAGCAACTAATGAAAAACTGTTTTTT,CASSLTGRGATNEKLFF,TRBV7-3,.,TRBJ1-4,.
TGTGCCACCAGCAGCGCAACAGGGAACTCCTACGAGCAGTACTTC,CATSSATGNSYEQYF,TRBV15,.,TRBJ2-7,.
TGTGCCAGCAGCCGGCGACAGGGGGCGGACGAGCAGTACTTC,CASSRRQGADEQYF,TRBV7-9,few,TRBJ2-7,TRBD1
TGTGCCAGCAGCTTAGGTGTAGGGAGCTACGAGCAGTACTTC,CASSLGVGSYEQYF,TRBV11-2,.,TRBJ2-7,.